These 20 T cell receptor beta chains were all obtained from the same sample, sequenced in a study of blood T cell repertoires in COVID-19. Here immunoSEQ multiplex PCR was the method, and the copy in TCRdb shows in-frame clones only, minus some. The sample has some 70,000 clones, roughly 84% seen once. Sequenced sample: peripheral blood. Source of these receptors: a man between 45 and 60 years old with active COVID-19.

This sequence joins TRBV13 and TRBJ1-2, with D maybe TRBD1 (6 bases). Germline CDR1 reads PRHDT; CDR2 reads FYEKMQ (reference sequence). The CDR3 is 17 residues long. The V gene lost 4 bases and the J gene lost 0 bases, with 18 bases spanning the gap. CDR3 in DNA: TGTGCCAGCAGCTCAACGGACTCCTCAGGGGCTAACTATGGCTACACCTTC. Translating gives CASSSTDSSGANYGYTF.

This rearrangement joins TRBV7-9 to TRBJ1-4; tentatively, D is TRBD1 (6 bases). The germline V and J ends were trimmed by 5 bases and 5 bases, with 12 bases remaining between them. The CDR3 is made up of 14 amino acids. The germline CDR1 and CDR2 sequences are SEHNR and FQNEAQ (reference sequence). The CDR3 is CASSRGQTNEKLFF. CDR3 sequence (DNA): TGTGCCAGCAGCCGAGGACAGACAAATGAAAAACTGTTTTTT.

This chain links TRBV7-6 with TRBJ1-2, with 9 bases aligning to TRBD1. The CDR3 has 16 amino acids. Germline assignment: CDR1 SGHVS and CDR2 FNYEAQ. Trimming at V came to 2 bases and at J to 5 bases, leaving 9 bases not matched to a gene. The CDR3 region has the DNA TGTGCCAGCAGCTTATCACCGGGACAGGGTGTATATGGCTACACCTTC. Amino acids: CASSLSPGQGVYGYTF. Using reference TRBV7-6 and TRBJ1-2 for the parts outside the CDR3, the full variable domain is GAGVSQSPRYKVTKRGQDVALRCDPISGHVSLYWYRQALGQGPEFLTYFNYEAQQDKSGLPNDRFSAERPEGSISTLTIQRTEQRDSAMYRCASSLSPGQGVYGYTFGSGTRLTVV.

The gene calls are TRBV2 and TRBJ1-4; 9 bases are a match to TRBD1. The length of the CDR3 is 14 residues. CDR1 is SNHLY, CDR2 FYNNEI, per germline. Germline trimming cut 6 bases from V and 9 bases from J; bases unmatched to any gene: 8. The CDR3 DNA sequence: TGTGCCAGCAGCGAGGGACAGGGAGGGAAAAAACTGTTTTTT. Protein sequence: CASSEGQGGKKLFF. Drawing the rest from reference TRBV2 and TRBJ1-4, the complete variable domain is EPEVTQTPSHQVTQMGQEVILRCVPISNHLYFYWYRQILGQKVEFLVSFYNNEISEKSEIFDDQFSVERPDGSNFTLKIRSTKLEDSAMYFCASSEGQGGKKLFFGSGTQLSVL.

In its sample, this clone was seen once. The V gene is TRBV11-2, the J gene TRBJ2-1, with TRBD2 matching 8 bases. CDR1 is SGHAT and CDR2 is FQNNGV in the germline V gene. V shed 5 bases, J shed 3 bases, and the junction held 3 bases outside the gene matches. CDR3 length: 14 residues. Here the CDR3 reads CASSPGGDYNEQFF. The CDR3 DNA reads as TGTGCCAGCAGCCCGGGGGGGGACTACAATGAGCAGTTCTTC.

This chain connects TRBV3-1 (or the pseudogene TRBV3-2) to TRBJ2-4; D gene ambiguous. V was cut by 7 bases and J by 1 base, with 8 bases left in between. Germline V gene lookup returns CDR1 LGHDT and CDR2 YNNKEL (reference sequence). The CDR3 consists of 13 residues. The CDR3 nucleotides read TGTGCCAGCAAGGAGAGTGCCAAAAACATTCAGTACTTC. Translation: CASKESAKNIQYF.

The gene calls are TRBV19 and TRBJ2-5; TRBD2 matches 13 bases. The V gene's germline CDR1 is LNHDA and CDR2 SQIVND (reference sequence). The CDR3 runs to 15 residues. Trimming removed 4 bases from V and 5 bases from J; junction bases left unmatched: 4. The CDR3 sequence is CASSSGTSGMETQYF. The CDR3 nucleotides are TGTGCCAGTAGTAGCGGGACTAGCGGGATGGAGACCCAGTACTTC.

The CDR3 spells CASSSIGGDEKLFF. The CDR3 nucleotides read TGTGCCAGCAGTTCGATTGGGGGGGATGAAAAACTGTTTTTT. J is TRBJ1-4 and V is TRBV27, with D tentatively TRBD1 (5 bases). This CDR3 has 14 residues. Germline CDR1 reads MNHEY; CDR2 reads SMNVEV (reference sequence). Between the trimmed V and J ends, which lost 4 bases and 6 bases, there was a span of 12 bases.

This clone was seen once. V and J are TRBV28 and TRBJ1-5; 8 bases are a match to TRBD1. The CDR3 spans 15 residues. With 5 bases clipped from V and 7 bases from J, the junction kept 10 bases outside the gene matches. CDR1 is MDHEN, CDR2 SYDVKM, per germline. The CDR3 sequence is CASSPYRGSGQPQHF. The CDR3 nucleotides read TGTGCCAGCAGTCCATACAGGGGGAGCGGGCAGCCCCAGCATTTT.

The V and J genes are TRBV5-1 and TRBJ2-3; 10 bases agree with TRBD2. This CDR3 is 15 amino acids long. CDR1 SGHRS and CDR2 YFSETQ come from the germline V gene. V dropped 6 bases and J dropped 6; count of bases not matched to a gene: 10. CDR3: CASNGAGGPVDTQYF. CDR3 bases: TGCGCCAGCAATGGAGCGGGGGGGCCAGTGGATACGCAGTATTTT.

The CDR3: CASSLTGGLYGTQYF. CDR3 nucleotides: TGTGCCAGCAGTCTCACAGGGGGGCTTTACGGGACCCAGTACTTC. The V and J genes are TRBV28 and TRBJ2-5; TRBD1 aligns across 8 bases. The CDR3 totals 15 residues. The germline V gene encodes CDR1 MDHEN and CDR2 SYDVKM. With 5 bases clipped from V and 7 bases from J, the junction kept 12 bases outside the gene matches.

V usage is TRBV19 and J usage is TRBJ1-1; 8 positions match TRBD1. Unmatched junction bases numbered 5, after V lost 9 bases and J lost 11 bases. The CDR3 sequence is 10 residues long. The germline gives CDR1 LNHDA, CDR2 SQIVND (reference sequence). CDR3 bases: TGTGCCAGCTACTACAGGGGGGCTTTCTTT. It encodes CASYYRGAFF.

This clone was observed a few times. The chain is built from TRBV7-9 and TRBJ2-1; perhaps TRBD2 as D (7 bases). CDR1 and CDR2 (germline): SEHNR, FQNEAQ (reference sequence). This CDR3 is built from 14 residues. The ends were cut back, 5 bases at V and 10 bases at J, with 18 bases in the middle. Here the CDR3 DNA reads TGTGCCAGCAGCCCAAGGGGGGGCATTCAGGAGCAGTTCTTC. The encoded protein is CASSPRGGIQEQFF.

This chain links TRBV11-2 with TRBJ2-2, with 7 bases that match TRBD1. The CDR3 has 16 amino acids. Germline CDR1 reads SGHAT; CDR2 reads FQNNGV. After removal of 8 bases from V and 5 bases from J, the junction contained 14 bases not matched to a gene. The CDR3 region is CASGTTQGVGTGELFF. In DNA form, the CDR3 reads TGTGCCAGCGGGACGACGCAGGGGGTCGGGACCGGGGAGCTGTTTTTT.

This clone was detected only a few times. The gene calls are TRBV27 and TRBJ2-7, with 9 positions matching TRBD2. The CDR3 is made up of 16 amino acids. The V gene end was trimmed by 6 bases and the J gene end by 1 base; junction bases not matched to a gene: 10. The germline V gene encodes CDR1 MNHEY and CDR2 SMNVEV (reference sequence). The CDR3 region has the DNA TGTGCCAGCAGCGTGCGGGAGGGGGTTGGTTCCTACGAGCAGTACTTC. Protein: CASSVREGVGSYEQYF.

The chain employs TRBV27 and TRBJ2-1, with D tentatively TRBD1 (6 bases). The V end was cut by 1 base, the J end by 6 bases, with 10 bases between. The CDR3 has 14 residues. CDR1 is MNHEY and CDR2 is SMNVEV in the germline V gene (reference sequence). The DNA of the CDR3 is TGTGCCAGCAGTTTATTGGGGGCCGGCAATGAGCAGTTCTTC. Its protein is CASSLLGAGNEQFF.

The V gene is TRBV27, the J gene TRBJ2-1, with TRBD2 matching 7 bases. Germline trimming cut 6 bases from V and 2 bases from J; bases unmatched to any gene: 7. This CDR3 comprises 15 residues. Germline CDR1 MNHEY, CDR2 SMNVEV (reference sequence). CDR3 in amino acids: CASRMSGVPYNEQFF. The CDR3 region has the DNA TGTGCCAGCAGAATGAGCGGGGTTCCCTACAATGAGCAGTTCTTC.

The chain is built from TRBV2 and TRBJ2-1; possible D gene TRBD2, 6 bases. CDR1 SNHLY and CDR2 FYNNEI come from the germline V gene. This CDR3 spans 16 amino acids. V lost 7 bases and J 4 bases, leaving 20 bases between the germline ends. The CDR3 DNA is TGTGCCAGCACCGAACAGGTGACTAGGCAGTACAATGAGCAGTTCTTC. Protein sequence: CASTEQVTRQYNEQFF.

This chain uses TRBV7-3 with TRBJ2-3; 7 bases are a match to TRBD1. Trimming at V came to 4 bases and at J to 7 bases, leaving 5 bases not matched to a gene. CDR1 and CDR2 from the germline V gene are SGHTA and FQGTGA. The CDR3 has 13 amino acids. The CDR3 is CASSSLQGNTQYF. CDR3 nucleotide sequence: TGTGCCAGCAGCTCATTACAGGGGAATACGCAGTATTTT.

This clone was recorded a few times. This chain links TRBV5-1 with TRBJ2-1; 8 bases are shared with TRBD2. CDR1 is SGHRS and CDR2 is YFSETQ in the germline V gene. This CDR3 spans 15 amino acids. The V and J ends lost 4 bases and 5 bases, in that order; junction bases with no gene match: 8. In DNA, the CDR3 is TGCGCCAGCAGCACAAGCGGGAGCCCCCACAATGAGCAGTTCTTC. Protein: CASSTSGSPHNEQFF.